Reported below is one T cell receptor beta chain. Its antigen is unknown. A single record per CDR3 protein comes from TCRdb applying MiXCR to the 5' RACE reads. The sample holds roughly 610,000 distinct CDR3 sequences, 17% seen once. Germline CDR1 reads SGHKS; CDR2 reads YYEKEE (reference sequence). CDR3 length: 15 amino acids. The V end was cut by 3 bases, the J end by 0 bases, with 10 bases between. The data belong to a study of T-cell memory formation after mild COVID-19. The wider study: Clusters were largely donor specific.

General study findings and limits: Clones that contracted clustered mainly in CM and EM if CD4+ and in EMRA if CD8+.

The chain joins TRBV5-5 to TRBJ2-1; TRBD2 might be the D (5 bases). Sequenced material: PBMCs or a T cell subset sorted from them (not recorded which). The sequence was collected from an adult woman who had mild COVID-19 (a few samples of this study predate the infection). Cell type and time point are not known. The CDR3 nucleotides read TGTGCCAGCAGCTGGCGGGCGGGCTCCTACAATGAGCAGTTCTTC. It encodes CASSWRAGSYNEQFF.